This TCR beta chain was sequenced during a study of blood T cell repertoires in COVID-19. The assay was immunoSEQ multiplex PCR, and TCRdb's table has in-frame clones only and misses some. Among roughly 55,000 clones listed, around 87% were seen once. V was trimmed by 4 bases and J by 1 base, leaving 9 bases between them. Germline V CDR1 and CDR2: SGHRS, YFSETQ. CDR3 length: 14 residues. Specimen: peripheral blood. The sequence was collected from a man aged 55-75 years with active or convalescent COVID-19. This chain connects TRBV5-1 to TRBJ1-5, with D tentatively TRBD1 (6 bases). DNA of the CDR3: TGCGCCAGCAGCCAAGGGGGAAGCAATCAGCCCCAGCATTTT. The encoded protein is CASSQGGSNQPQHF.